The sequence of this T cell receptor (beta chain) was determined in a study of T cell responses to AZD1222 COVID-19 vaccine. A word on this clone: What it recognizes is unknown.

Generated by immunoSEQ multiplex PCR, the TCRdb table keeps only in-frame clones and is missing some. The data show about 79,000 clones, 89% seen once. Study observations and caveats: Donors were mostly white British, more females; clonal diversity possibly underestimated.

The CDR3 covers 16 residues. V lost 3 bases and J lost 5, with 17 bases in between. Germline CDR1 reads SGHTA; CDR2 reads FQGTGA. The source was peripheral blood, collected 28 days after the second AZD1222 dose. This clonotype was sampled from an adult who received the AZD1222 COVID-19 vaccine. V usage is TRBV7-3 and J usage is TRBJ2-1; perhaps TRBD2 as D (6 bases). The CDR3 nucleotides read TGTGCCAGCAGCTTTGTCAGCGGGTACCCAAACAATGAGCAGTTCTTC. It translates to CASSFVSGYPNNEQFF.